The TCR beta chain under discussion was sequenced for a study of T cells in women clearing cervical HPV infection. Whole-study context: Case blood drawn at lesion detection; control blood after infection cleared. HLA type could not be excluded as a confounder.

The assay was immunoSEQ multiplex PCR, and TCRdb's table has in-frame clones only and misses some. Here the sample table reports 25,000 to 35,000 clones. With 5 bases clipped from V and 7 bases from J, the junction kept 6 bases outside the gene matches. CDR3 length: 14 amino acids. CDR1 and CDR2 from the germline V gene are SGHTA and FQGTGA. On this clone: The missing CDR3 end, 3 residues past where the read stops, is filled in from the germline J gene.

All donors had a single incident cervical HPV16 infection, not prevalent. The sample was blood buffy coat. This sequence was found in a woman aged 18-69 years with a cervical HPV16 infection that either progressed to CIN3+ or cleared (not recorded which). This chain connects TRBV7-3 to TRBJ2-1, with TRBD1 matching 9 bases. CDR3 DNA, as far as it was read: TGTGCCAGCAGCCTCCCCGACAGGGGGAATGAG. As protein: CASSLPDRGNE. The complete CDR3 reads CASSLPDRGNEQFF.